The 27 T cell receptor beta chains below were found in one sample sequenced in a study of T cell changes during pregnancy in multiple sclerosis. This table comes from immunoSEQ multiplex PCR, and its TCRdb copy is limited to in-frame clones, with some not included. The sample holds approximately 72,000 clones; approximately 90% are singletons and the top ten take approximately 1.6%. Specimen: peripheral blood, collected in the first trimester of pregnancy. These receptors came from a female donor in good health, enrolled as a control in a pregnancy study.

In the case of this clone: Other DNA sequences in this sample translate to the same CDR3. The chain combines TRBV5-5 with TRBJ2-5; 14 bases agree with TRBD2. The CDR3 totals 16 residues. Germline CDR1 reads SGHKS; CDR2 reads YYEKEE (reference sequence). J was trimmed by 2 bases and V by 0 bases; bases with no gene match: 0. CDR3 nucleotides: TGTGCCAGCAGCTTGGGACTAGCGGGGGGGCAAGAGACCCAGTACTTC. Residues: CASSLGLAGGQETQYF.

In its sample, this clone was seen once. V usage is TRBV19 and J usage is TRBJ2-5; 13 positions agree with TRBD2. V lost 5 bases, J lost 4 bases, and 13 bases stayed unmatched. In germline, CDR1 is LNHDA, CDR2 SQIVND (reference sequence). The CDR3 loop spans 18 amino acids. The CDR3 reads CASSGGVLAGGQSETQYF. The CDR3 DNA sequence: TGTGCCAGTAGTGGAGGGGTACTAGCGGGAGGGCAGTCAGAGACCCAGTACTTC.

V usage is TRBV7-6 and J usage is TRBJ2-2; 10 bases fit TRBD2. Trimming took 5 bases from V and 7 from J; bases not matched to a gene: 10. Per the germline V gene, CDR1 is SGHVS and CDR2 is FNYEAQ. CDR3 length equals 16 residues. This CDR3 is CASSPWSGRAIGELFF. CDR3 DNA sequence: TGTGCCAGCAGCCCCTGGAGCGGGAGGGCCATCGGGGAGCTGTTTTTT. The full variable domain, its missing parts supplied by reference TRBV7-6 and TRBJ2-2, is GAGVSQSPRYKVTKRGQDVALRCDPISGHVSLYWYRQALGQGPEFLTYFNYEAQQDKSGLPNDRFSAERPEGSISTLTIQRTEQRDSAMYRCASSPWSGRAIGELFFGEGSRLTVL.

DNA for the CDR3: TGTGCCAGCAGCTTATCGGGGGCTGAAGCTTTCTTT. This codes for CASSLSGAEAFF. The chain recombines TRBV7-9 with TRBJ1-1, with D tentatively TRBD1 (5 bases). The CDR3 length is 12 residues. Germline V gene data show CDR1 as SEHNR and CDR2 as FQNEAQ (reference sequence). With 2 bases removed from V and 6 bases from J, the gap between germline ends came to 7 bases.

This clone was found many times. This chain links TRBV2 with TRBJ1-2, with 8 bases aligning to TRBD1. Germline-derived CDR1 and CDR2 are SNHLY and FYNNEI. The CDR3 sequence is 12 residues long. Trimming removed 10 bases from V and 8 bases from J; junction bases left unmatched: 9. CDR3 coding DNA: TGTGCCACCGTACCGGACAGGGCAGGCTACACCTTC. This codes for CATVPDRAGYTF.

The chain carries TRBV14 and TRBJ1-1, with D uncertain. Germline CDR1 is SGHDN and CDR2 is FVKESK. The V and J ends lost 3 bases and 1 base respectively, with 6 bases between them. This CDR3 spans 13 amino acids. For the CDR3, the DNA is TGTGCCAGCAGCCACTCCGGGAACACTGAAGCTTTCTTT. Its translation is CASSHSGNTEAFF. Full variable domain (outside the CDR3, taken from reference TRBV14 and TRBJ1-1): EAGVTQFPSHSVIEKGQTVTLRCDPISGHDNLYWYRRVMGKEIKFLLHFVKESKQDESGMPNNRFLAERTGGTYSTLKVQPAELEDSGVYFCASSHSGNTEAFFGQGTRLTVV.

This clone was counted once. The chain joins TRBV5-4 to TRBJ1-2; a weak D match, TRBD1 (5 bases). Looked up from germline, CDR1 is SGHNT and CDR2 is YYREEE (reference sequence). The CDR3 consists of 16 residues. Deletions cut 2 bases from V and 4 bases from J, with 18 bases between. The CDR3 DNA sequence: TGTGCCAGCAGCTTTCCCCAGGGTGAAGTTAGCTATGGCTACACCTTC. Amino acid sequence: CASSFPQGEVSYGYTF.

The CDR3 DNA follows: TGTGCCAGCAGTTTAGGCCCCTCTGGAAACACCATATATTTT. Residues: CASSLGPSGNTIYF. V is TRBV27 and J is TRBJ1-3; D is unclear. V was cut by 2 bases and J by 0 bases, with 5 bases left in between. The germline V gene has CDR1 MNHEY and CDR2 SMNVEV (reference sequence). This CDR3 spans 14 amino acids.

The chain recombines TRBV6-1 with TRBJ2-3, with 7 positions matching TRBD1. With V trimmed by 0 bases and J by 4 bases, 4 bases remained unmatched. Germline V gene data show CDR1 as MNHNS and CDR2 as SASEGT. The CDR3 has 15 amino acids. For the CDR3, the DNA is TGTGCCAGCAGTGAAGCGCTCGGGACAGCAGATACGCAGTATTTT. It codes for CASSEALGTADTQYF.

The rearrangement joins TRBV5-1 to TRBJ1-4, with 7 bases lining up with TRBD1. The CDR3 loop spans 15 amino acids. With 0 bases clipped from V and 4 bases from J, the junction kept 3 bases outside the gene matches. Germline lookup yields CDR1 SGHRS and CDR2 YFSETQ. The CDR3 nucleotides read TGCGCCAGCAGCTTGGGGGACAGATTTAATGAAAAACTGTTTTTT. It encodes CASSLGDRFNEKLFF.

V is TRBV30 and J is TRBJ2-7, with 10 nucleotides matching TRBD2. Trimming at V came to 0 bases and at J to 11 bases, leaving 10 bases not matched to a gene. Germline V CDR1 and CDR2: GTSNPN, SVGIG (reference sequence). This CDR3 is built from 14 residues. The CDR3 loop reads CAWSVLEAGGPEYF. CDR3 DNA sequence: TGTGCCTGGAGTGTACTAGAAGCGGGAGGGCCGGAGTACTTC.

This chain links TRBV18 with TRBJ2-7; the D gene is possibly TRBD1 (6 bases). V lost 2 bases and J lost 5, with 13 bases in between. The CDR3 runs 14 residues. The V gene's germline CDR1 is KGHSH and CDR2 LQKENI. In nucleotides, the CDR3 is TGTGCCAGCTCACCAGCAGGGGCGCGCCACGAGCAGTACTTC. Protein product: CASSPAGARHEQYF. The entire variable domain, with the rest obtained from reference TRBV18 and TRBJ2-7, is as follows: NAGVMQNPRHLVRRRGQEARLRCSPMKGHSHVYWYRQLPEEGLKFMVYLQKENIIDESGMPKERFSAEFPKEGPSILRIQQVVRGDSAAYFCASSPAGARHEQYFGPGTRLTVT.

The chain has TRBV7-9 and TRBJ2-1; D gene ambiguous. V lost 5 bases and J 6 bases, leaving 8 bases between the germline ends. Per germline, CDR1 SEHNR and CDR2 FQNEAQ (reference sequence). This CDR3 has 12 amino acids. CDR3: CASSLGFNEQFF. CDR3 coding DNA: TGTGCCAGCAGCCTCGGGTTCAATGAGCAGTTCTTC.

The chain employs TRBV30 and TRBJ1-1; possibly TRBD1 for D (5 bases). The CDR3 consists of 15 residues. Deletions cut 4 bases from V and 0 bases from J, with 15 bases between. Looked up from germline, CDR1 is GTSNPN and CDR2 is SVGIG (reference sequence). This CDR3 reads CAWIRRGPMNTEAFF. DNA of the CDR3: TGTGCCTGGATTCGGAGGGGACCCATGAACACTGAAGCTTTCTTT.

The CDR3, as DNA: TGTGCCAGCAGCGGAGGGACAGGCCCATTCTACGAGCAGTACTTC. Translating it yields CASSGGTGPFYEQYF. The chain combines TRBV9 with TRBJ2-7; 8 bases match TRBD1. This CDR3 contains 15 residues. The J segment lost 3 bases and the V segment lost 3 bases, leaving 8 bases of the junction unmatched. CDR1 and CDR2 (germline): SGDLS, YYNGEE.

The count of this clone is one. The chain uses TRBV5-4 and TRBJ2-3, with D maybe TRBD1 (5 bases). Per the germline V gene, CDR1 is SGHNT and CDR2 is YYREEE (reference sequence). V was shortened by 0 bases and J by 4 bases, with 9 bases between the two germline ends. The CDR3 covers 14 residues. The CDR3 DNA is TGTGCCAGCAGCTTGGATCAGGGTTCAGATACGCAGTATTTT. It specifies CASSLDQGSDTQYF.

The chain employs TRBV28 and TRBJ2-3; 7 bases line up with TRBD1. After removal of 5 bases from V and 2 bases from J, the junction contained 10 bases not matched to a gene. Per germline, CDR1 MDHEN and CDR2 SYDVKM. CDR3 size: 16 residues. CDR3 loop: CASSPDWTGPTDTQYF. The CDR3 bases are TGTGCCAGCAGTCCGGATTGGACAGGCCCCACAGATACGCAGTATTTT.

CDR3 region: CASSPAGGETQYF. The CDR3 DNA sequence: TGTGCCAGCAGCCCAGCCGGGGGGGAGACCCAGTACTTC. V and J are TRBV7-2 and TRBJ2-5; the match to TRBD2 covers 7 bases. The junction had 5 bases not matched to a gene; V was cut back by 5 bases and J by 5 bases. Looked up from germline, CDR1 is SGHTA and CDR2 is FQGNSA. The CDR3 contains 13 residues.

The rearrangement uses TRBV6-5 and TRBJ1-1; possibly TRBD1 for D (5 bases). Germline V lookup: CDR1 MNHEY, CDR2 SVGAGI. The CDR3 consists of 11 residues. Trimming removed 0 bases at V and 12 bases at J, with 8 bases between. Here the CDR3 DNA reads TGTGCCAGCAGTTACTCCGACAGTACTTTCTTT. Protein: CASSYSDSTFF.

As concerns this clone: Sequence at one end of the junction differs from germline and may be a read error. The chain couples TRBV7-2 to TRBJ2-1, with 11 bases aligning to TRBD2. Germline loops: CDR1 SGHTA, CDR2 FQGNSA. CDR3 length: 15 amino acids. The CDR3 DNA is TGTGCCAGCAGCTCCCGGACTAGCGGGTACACTGAGCAGTTCTTC. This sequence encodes CASSSRTSGYTEQFF.

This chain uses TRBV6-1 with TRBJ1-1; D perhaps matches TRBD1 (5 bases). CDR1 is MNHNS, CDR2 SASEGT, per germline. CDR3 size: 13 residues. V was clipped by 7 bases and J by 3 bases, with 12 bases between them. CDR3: CASTEAGHTEAFF. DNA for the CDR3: TGTGCCAGCACCGAGGCAGGGCACACTGAAGCTTTCTTT.

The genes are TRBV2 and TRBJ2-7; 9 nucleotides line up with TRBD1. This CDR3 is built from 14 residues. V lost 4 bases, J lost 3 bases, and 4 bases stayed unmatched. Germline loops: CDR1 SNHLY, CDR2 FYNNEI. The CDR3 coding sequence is TGTGCCAGCAGTGTGGGACAGGGCCTCTACGAGCAGTACTTC. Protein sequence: CASSVGQGLYEQYF.

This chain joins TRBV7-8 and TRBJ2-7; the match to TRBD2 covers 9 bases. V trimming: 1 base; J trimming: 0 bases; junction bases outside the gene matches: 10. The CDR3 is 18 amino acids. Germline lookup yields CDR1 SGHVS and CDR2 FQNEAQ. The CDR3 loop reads CASSLGRRTSANSYEQYF. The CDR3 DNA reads TGTGCCAGCAGCTTAGGCCGGAGGACTAGCGCAAACTCCTACGAGCAGTACTTC.

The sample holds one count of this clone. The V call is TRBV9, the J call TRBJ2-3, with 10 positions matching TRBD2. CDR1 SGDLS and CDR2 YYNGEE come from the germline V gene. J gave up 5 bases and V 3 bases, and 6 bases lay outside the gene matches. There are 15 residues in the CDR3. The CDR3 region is CASSEMGLAQDTQYF. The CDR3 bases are TGTGCCAGCAGCGAGATGGGACTAGCGCAAGATACGCAGTATTTT.

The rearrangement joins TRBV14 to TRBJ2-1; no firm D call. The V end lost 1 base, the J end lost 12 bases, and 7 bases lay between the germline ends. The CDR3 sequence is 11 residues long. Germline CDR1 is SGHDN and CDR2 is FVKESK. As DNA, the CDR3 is TGTGCCAGCAGCCAAGGGCCAAGGCAGTTCTTC. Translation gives CASSQGPRQFF.

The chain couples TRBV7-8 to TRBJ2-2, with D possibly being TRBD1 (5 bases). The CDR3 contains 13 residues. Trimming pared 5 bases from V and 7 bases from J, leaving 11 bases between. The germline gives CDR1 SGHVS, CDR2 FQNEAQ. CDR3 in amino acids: CASSLRGSGELFF. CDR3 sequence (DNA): TGTGCCAGCAGCCTAAGGGGAAGCGGGGAGCTGTTTTTT.

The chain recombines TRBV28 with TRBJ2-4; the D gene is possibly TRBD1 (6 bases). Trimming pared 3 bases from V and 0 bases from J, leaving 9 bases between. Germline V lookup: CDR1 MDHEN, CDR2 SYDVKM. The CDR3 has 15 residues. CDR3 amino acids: CASSFTGLAKNIQYF. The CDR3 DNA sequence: TGTGCCAGCAGTTTCACAGGGCTAGCCAAAAACATTCAGTACTTC.